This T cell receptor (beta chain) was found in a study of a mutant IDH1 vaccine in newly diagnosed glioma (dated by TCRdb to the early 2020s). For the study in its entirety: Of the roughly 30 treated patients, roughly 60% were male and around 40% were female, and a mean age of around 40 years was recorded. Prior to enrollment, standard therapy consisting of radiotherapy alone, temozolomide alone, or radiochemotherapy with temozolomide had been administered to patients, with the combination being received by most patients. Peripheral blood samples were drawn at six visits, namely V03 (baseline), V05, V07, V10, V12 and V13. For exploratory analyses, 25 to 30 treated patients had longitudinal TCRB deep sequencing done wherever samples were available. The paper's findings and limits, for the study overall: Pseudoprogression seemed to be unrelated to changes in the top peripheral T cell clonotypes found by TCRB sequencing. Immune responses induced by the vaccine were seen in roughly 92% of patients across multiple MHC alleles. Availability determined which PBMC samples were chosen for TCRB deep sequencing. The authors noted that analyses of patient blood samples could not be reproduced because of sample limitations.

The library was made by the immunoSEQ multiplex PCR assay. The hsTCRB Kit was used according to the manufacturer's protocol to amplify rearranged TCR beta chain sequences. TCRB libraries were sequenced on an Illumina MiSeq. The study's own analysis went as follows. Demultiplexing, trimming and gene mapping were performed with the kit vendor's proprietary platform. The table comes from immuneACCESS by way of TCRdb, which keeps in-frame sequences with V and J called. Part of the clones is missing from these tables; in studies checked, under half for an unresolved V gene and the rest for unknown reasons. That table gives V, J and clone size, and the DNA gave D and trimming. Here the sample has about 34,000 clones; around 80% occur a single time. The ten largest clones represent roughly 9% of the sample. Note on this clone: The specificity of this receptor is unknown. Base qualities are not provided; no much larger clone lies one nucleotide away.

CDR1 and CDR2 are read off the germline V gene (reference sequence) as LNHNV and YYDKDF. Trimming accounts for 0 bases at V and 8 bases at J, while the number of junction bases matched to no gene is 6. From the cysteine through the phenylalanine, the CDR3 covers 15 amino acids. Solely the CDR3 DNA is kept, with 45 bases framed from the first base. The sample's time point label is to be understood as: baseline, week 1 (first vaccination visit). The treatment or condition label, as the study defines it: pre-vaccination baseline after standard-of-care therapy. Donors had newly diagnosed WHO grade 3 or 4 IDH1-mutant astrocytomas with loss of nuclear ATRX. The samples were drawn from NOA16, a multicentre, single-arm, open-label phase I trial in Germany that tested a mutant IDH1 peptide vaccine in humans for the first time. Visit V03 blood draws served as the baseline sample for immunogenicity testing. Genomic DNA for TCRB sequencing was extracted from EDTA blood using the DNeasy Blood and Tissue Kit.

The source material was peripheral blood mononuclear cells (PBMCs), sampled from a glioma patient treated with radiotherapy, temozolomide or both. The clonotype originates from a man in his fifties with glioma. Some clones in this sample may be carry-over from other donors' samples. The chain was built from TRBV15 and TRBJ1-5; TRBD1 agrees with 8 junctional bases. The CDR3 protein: CATSRDLAGGEPQHF. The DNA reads TGTGCCACCAGCAGAGATCTGGCAGGGGGCGAGCCCCAGCATTTT. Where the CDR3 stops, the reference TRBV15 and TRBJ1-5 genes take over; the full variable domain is DAMVIQNPRYQVTQFGKPVTLSCSQTLNHNVMYWYQQKSSQAPKLLFHYYDKDFNNEADTPDNFQSRRPNTSFCFLDIRSPGLGDTAMYLCATSRDLAGGEPQHFGDGTRLSIL.